Listed below are T cell receptor beta chains from one sample, sequenced in a study of CD8 T cell repertoires and HIV-1 epitope variants. No antigen has been identified for these receptors. TCRdb's copy holds only in-frame clones and misses some; the assay was immunoSEQ multiplex PCR. The sample yields about 5,100 clones, around 71% seen once. Sequenced material: cultured CD8+ T cells derived from PBMCs. Receptor source: a male donor with HIV. CDR3s include the opening cysteine and the closing phenylalanine or tryptophan. Fields, in order: J gene, CDR3 length, D gene, clone size, V gene, CDR3 protein, CDR3 DNA. The D gene is left open where the match is weak. For some rows the clone size is stated as once, few or many, or as a class when expanded; others skip it.

j_gene: TRBJ1-4; len: 18; d_gene: -; abundance: -; v_gene: TRBV7-9; CDR3aa: CASSLASGITTTNEKLFF; CDR3nt: TGTGCCAGCAGCTTAGCCTCAGGCATAACTACAACTAATGAAAAACTGTTTTTT
j_gene: TRBJ2-7; len: 14; d_gene: -; abundance: -; v_gene: TRBV7-9; CDR3aa: CASSPSPPPYEQYF; CDR3nt: TGTGCCAGCAGCCCCAGCCCACCGCCCTACGAGCAGTACTTC
j_gene: TRBJ1-4; len: 13; d_gene: -; abundance: -; v_gene: TRBV5-4; CDR3aa: CASSLAPQGKLFF; CDR3nt: TGTGCCAGCAGCTTGGCTCCCCAAGGAAAACTGTTTTTT
j_gene: TRBJ1-1; len: 14; d_gene: TRBD1; abundance: -; v_gene: TRBV6-1; CDR3aa: CASSGGTGSTEAFF; CDR3nt: TGTGCCAGCAGTGGGGGGACAGGGAGCACTGAAGCTTTCTTT
j_gene: TRBJ2-1; len: 14; d_gene: -; abundance: -; v_gene: TRBV11-2; CDR3aa: CASSPSRRYNEQFF; CDR3nt: TGTGCCAGCAGCCCCTCCAGAAGGTACAATGAGCAGTTCTTC
j_gene: TRBJ2-5; len: 11; d_gene: -; abundance: -; v_gene: TRBV9; CDR3aa: CASTSPRTQYF; CDR3nt: TGTGCCAGCACCAGCCCGAGGACCCAGTACTTC
j_gene: TRBJ2-2; len: 15; d_gene: -; abundance: -; v_gene: TRBV28; CDR3aa: CASTPIRASTGELFF; CDR3nt: TGTGCCAGCACCCCCATCCGGGCCTCCACCGGGGAGCTGTTTTTT
j_gene: TRBJ2-2; len: 15; d_gene: -; abundance: once; v_gene: TRBV5-4; CDR3aa: CASSSNRRNTGELFF; CDR3nt: TGTGCCAGCAGCTCCAATCGAAGAAACACCGGGGAGCTGTTTTTT
j_gene: TRBJ2-3; len: 15; d_gene: -; abundance: few; v_gene: TRBV2; CDR3aa: CASRMGGGWTDTQYF; CDR3nt: TGTGCCAGCCGAATGGGAGGGGGTTGGACAGATACGCAGTATTTT
j_gene: TRBJ1-1; len: 13; d_gene: -; abundance: -; v_gene: TRBV28; CDR3aa: CASSLAKNTEAFF; CDR3nt: TGTGCCAGCAGTTTGGCGAAGAACACTGAAGCTTTCTTT
j_gene: TRBJ2-1; len: 15; d_gene: TRBD1; abundance: -; v_gene: TRBV28; CDR3aa: CASSSVQGDYNEQFF; CDR3nt: TGTGCCAGCAGTTCCGTCCAGGGGGATTACAATGAGCAGTTCTTC
j_gene: TRBJ2-4; len: 13; d_gene: -; abundance: -; v_gene: TRBV7-2; CDR3aa: CASSLDGANIQYF; CDR3nt: TGTGCCAGCAGCTTAGACGGGGCCAACATTCAGTACTTC
j_gene: TRBJ2-7; len: 13; d_gene: -; abundance: few; v_gene: TRBV7-3; CDR3aa: CASSEGPSYEQYF; CDR3nt: TGTGCCAGCAGCGAAGGGCCCTCCTACGAGCAGTACTTC
j_gene: TRBJ2-2; len: 15; d_gene: -; abundance: -; v_gene: TRBV11-3; CDR3aa: CASSFRGGDTGELFF; CDR3nt: TGTGCCAGCAGCTTTAGGGGGGGCGACACCGGGGAGCTGTTTTTT
j_gene: TRBJ2-7; len: 14; d_gene: TRBD1; abundance: few; v_gene: TRBV11-3; CDR3aa: CASSLGQYLREQYF; CDR3nt: TGTGCCAGCAGCTTGGGACAGTACCTTCGTGAGCAGTACTTC
j_gene: TRBJ2-5; len: 17; d_gene: -; abundance: -; v_gene: TRBV11-2; CDR3aa: CASSPQEGAGGGETQYF; CDR3nt: TGTGCCAGCAGCCCACAGGAGGGGGCAGGAGGTGGGGAGACCCAGTACTTC
j_gene: TRBJ2-1; len: 13; d_gene: -; abundance: -; v_gene: TRBV7-6; CDR3aa: CASSLGVGNEQFF; CDR3nt: TGTGCCAGCAGCTTAGGCGTAGGGAATGAGCAGTTCTTC
j_gene: TRBJ2-7; len: 13; d_gene: TRBD1; abundance: few; v_gene: TRBV28; CDR3aa: CASSPDRGYEQYF; CDR3nt: TGTGCCAGCAGCCCGGACAGGGGGTACGAGCAGTACTTC
j_gene: TRBJ1-3; len: 15; d_gene: -; abundance: -; v_gene: TRBV28; CDR3aa: CASRAGIDSGNTIYF; CDR3nt: TGTGCCAGCAGGGCGGGGATCGACTCTGGAAACACCATATATTTT
j_gene: TRBJ1-5; len: 15; d_gene: -; abundance: few; v_gene: TRBV6-5; CDR3aa: CASSVDTDNYQPQHF; CDR3nt: TGTGCCAGCAGCGTAGACACCGACAACTATCAGCCCCAGCATTTT
j_gene: TRBJ2-1; len: 15; d_gene: -; abundance: -; v_gene: TRBV28; CDR3aa: CASSLGEAQNNEQFF; CDR3nt: TGTGCCAGCAGTTTGGGGGAGGCCCAAAACAATGAGCAGTTCTTC
j_gene: TRBJ2-2; len: 18; d_gene: -; abundance: -; v_gene: TRBV7-9; CDR3aa: CASSLRGSSREFTGELFF; CDR3nt: TGTGCCAGCAGTCTAAGGGGGTCGTCACGCGAATTCACCGGGGAGCTGTTTTTT
j_gene: TRBJ2-3; len: 16; d_gene: TRBD1; abundance: -; v_gene: TRBV9; CDR3aa: CASSVGTGASTDTQYF; CDR3nt: TGTGCCAGCAGCGTGGGGACAGGAGCTAGCACAGATACGCAGTATTTT
j_gene: TRBJ2-7; len: 14; d_gene: TRBD1; abundance: -; v_gene: TRBV2; CDR3aa: CASSEDTGGGTRYF; CDR3nt: TGTGCCAGCAGTGAAGATACAGGGGGCGGAACTCGGTACTTC
j_gene: TRBJ2-7; len: 14; d_gene: TRBD1; abundance: -; v_gene: TRBV10-1; CDR3aa: CASSGTGSSYEQYF; CDR3nt: TGCGCCAGCAGTGGGACAGGGAGCTCCTACGAGCAGTACTTC
j_gene: TRBJ2-2; len: 14; d_gene: -; abundance: medium-sized; v_gene: TRBV14; CDR3aa: CASRLEANTGELFF; CDR3nt: TGTGCCAGCAGGCTAGAAGCGAACACCGGGGAGCTGTTTTTT
j_gene: TRBJ2-1; len: 15; d_gene: TRBD1; abundance: -; v_gene: TRBV19; CDR3aa: CASSPTGGSYNEQFF; CDR3nt: TGTGCCAGTAGCCCGACAGGGGGCTCCTACAATGAGCAGTTCTTC
j_gene: TRBJ2-1; len: 13; d_gene: TRBD1; abundance: few; v_gene: TRBV11-2; CDR3aa: CASSLGQYNEQFF; CDR3nt: TGTGCCAGCAGCTTGGGACAGTACAATGAGCAGTTCTTC
j_gene: TRBJ1-1; len: 14; d_gene: TRBD1; abundance: -; v_gene: TRBV27; CDR3aa: CASRLGQGNTEAFF; CDR3nt: TGTGCCAGCAGATTAGGACAGGGGAACACTGAAGCTTTCTTT
j_gene: TRBJ2-3; len: 15; d_gene: TRBD1; abundance: few; v_gene: TRBV4-3; CDR3aa: CASSLRTGITDTQYF; CDR3nt: TGCGCCAGCAGCCTCCGGACAGGGATCACAGATACGCAGTATTTT
j_gene: TRBJ2-1; len: 15; d_gene: TRBD1; abundance: -; v_gene: TRBV10-3; CDR3aa: CAISESDRVNNEQFF; CDR3nt: TGTGCCATCAGTGAGTCGGACAGGGTTAACAATGAGCAGTTCTTC
j_gene: TRBJ1-2; len: 13; d_gene: -; abundance: -; v_gene: TRBV18; CDR3aa: CASSTETYYGYTF; CDR3nt: TGTGCCAGCTCAACAGAGACGTACTATGGCTACACCTTC
j_gene: TRBJ2-3; len: 15; d_gene: TRBD1; abundance: -; v_gene: TRBV7-2; CDR3aa: CASSLGTGNTDTQYF; CDR3nt: TGTGCCAGCAGCTTAGGGACAGGGAACACAGATACGCAGTATTTT
j_gene: TRBJ2-1; len: 11; d_gene: -; abundance: few; v_gene: TRBV28; CDR3aa: CASRRGDEQFF; CDR3nt: TGTGCCAGCAGGCGGGGAGACGAGCAGTTCTTC
j_gene: TRBJ2-5; len: 16; d_gene: TRBD2; abundance: -; v_gene: TRBV9; CDR3aa: CASSVEAGGYQETQYF; CDR3nt: TGTGCCAGCAGCGTAGAGGCGGGAGGGTACCAAGAGACCCAGTACTTC
j_gene: TRBJ1-5; len: 17; d_gene: -; abundance: -; v_gene: TRBV7-9; CDR3aa: CASSPPGAGDRDQPQHF; CDR3nt: TGTGCCAGCAGCCCCCCCGGGGCAGGTGACCGAGATCAGCCCCAGCATTTT
j_gene: TRBJ1-1; len: 14; d_gene: -; abundance: few; v_gene: TRBV13; CDR3aa: CASSPEGGKTEAFF; CDR3nt: TGTGCCAGCAGCCCCGAGGGGGGAAAGACTGAAGCTTTCTTT
j_gene: TRBJ1-1; len: 14; d_gene: TRBD1; abundance: -; v_gene: TRBV6-6; CDR3aa: CASGPTGVGTEAFF; CDR3nt: TGTGCCAGCGGCCCTACAGGGGTCGGCACTGAAGCTTTCTTT
j_gene: TRBJ2-7; len: 14; d_gene: -; abundance: few; v_gene: TRBV7-9; CDR3aa: CASSHEVQGYEQYF; CDR3nt: TGTGCCAGCAGCCACGAGGTCCAGGGCTACGAGCAGTACTTC
j_gene: TRBJ2-7; len: 14; d_gene: -; abundance: few; v_gene: TRBV4-3; CDR3aa: CASSQDRSSYEQYF; CDR3nt: TGCGCCAGCAGCCAAGATAGGAGCTCCTACGAGCAGTACTTC
j_gene: TRBJ2-7; len: 15; d_gene: -; abundance: few; v_gene: TRBV13; CDR3aa: CASSSSGWQAYEQYF; CDR3nt: TGTGCCAGCAGCTCATCAGGGTGGCAAGCCTACGAGCAGTACTTC
j_gene: TRBJ2-1; len: 11; d_gene: TRBD2; abundance: -; v_gene: TRBV23-1; CDR3aa: CATSRASGQFF; CDR3nt: TGCGCCACCTCAAGGGCTAGCGGGCAGTTCTTC
j_gene: TRBJ1-5; len: 14; d_gene: -; abundance: -; v_gene: TRBV28; CDR3aa: CASINHREDQPQHF; CDR3nt: TGTGCCAGCATCAACCACAGGGAAGATCAGCCCCAGCATTTT
j_gene: TRBJ2-7; len: 14; d_gene: TRBD1; abundance: -; v_gene: TRBV7-8; CDR3aa: CASSLGQGGYEQYF; CDR3nt: TGTGCCAGCAGCCTGGGACAGGGAGGTTACGAGCAGTACTTC
j_gene: TRBJ2-2; len: 17; d_gene: TRBD2; abundance: -; v_gene: TRBV15; CDR3aa: CATSRDVASGKTGELFF; CDR3nt: TGTGCCACCAGCAGAGATGTTGCTAGCGGGAAAACCGGGGAGCTGTTTTTT
j_gene: TRBJ1-4; len: 12; d_gene: -; abundance: -; v_gene: TRBV5-4; CDR3aa: CASSLGGAKLFF; CDR3nt: TGTGCCAGCAGCTTGGGAGGGGCAAAACTGTTTTTT
j_gene: TRBJ1-1; len: 14; d_gene: -; abundance: -; v_gene: TRBV6-5; CDR3aa: CASSYGGGDTEAFF; CDR3nt: TGTGCCAGCAGTTACGGGGGGGGCGACACTGAAGCTTTCTTT
j_gene: TRBJ2-3; len: 15; d_gene: TRBD2; abundance: -; v_gene: TRBV11-2; CDR3aa: CASSLVASGTHTQYF; CDR3nt: TGTGCCAGCAGCTTAGTGGCTAGCGGCACGCATACGCAGTATTTT